These 19 T cell receptor beta chains originate from one sample sequenced in a study of blood T cell repertoires in COVID-19 (dated by TCRdb to about 2020). Receptor amplification or capture employed the immunoSEQ multiplex PCR assay. TCRdb stores this immuneACCESS table with in-frame sequences only. Part of the clones is absent; in the studies checked, under half of the shortfall reflects unresolved V genes, and no reason is known for the rest. The table for this sample lists more than 60,000 clones; nearly 90% of them were counted only once. The top ten clonotypes cover 5% to 6% of the sample. The source material was peripheral blood. The receptors stem from a man aged 45 to 65 with acute or convalescent COVID-19.

The chain joins TRBV5-1 to TRBJ1-1; no clear D. The CDR3 sequence is 15 residues long. Germline V lookup: CDR1 SGHRS, CDR2 YFSETQ. The germline V and J ends were trimmed by 0 bases and 2 bases, with 11 bases remaining between them. In nucleotides, the CDR3 is TGCGCCAGCAGCTTGGCCGCGGGCAGCAACACTGAAGCTTTCTTT. Protein sequence: CASSLAAGSNTEAFF.

V usage is TRBV11-2 and J usage is TRBJ1-1, with D perhaps TRBD1 (6 bases). The CDR3 extends over 15 amino acids. Germline V gene sequence: CDR1 SGHAT, CDR2 FQNNGV. Trimming shortened V by 4 bases and J by 1 base, and 13 bases separated the two germline ends. The CDR3 sequence is CASSSLRGTNTEAFF. The CDR3 DNA reads TGTGCCAGCAGCTCGCTTAGGGGGACGAACACTGAAGCTTTCTTT.

The V and J genes are TRBV11-2 and TRBJ2-7, with 10 nucleotides matching TRBD2. The CDR3 is 18 amino acids. The V and J ends lost 4 bases and 4 bases, in that order; junction bases with no gene match: 16. Germline CDR1 reads SGHAT; CDR2 reads FQNNGV. The CDR3 sequence: CASSSLVQREGPRYEQYF. The CDR3 region has the DNA TGTGCCAGCAGCTCCCTCGTCCAGCGGGAGGGCCCAAGATACGAGCAGTACTTC.

This rearrangement joins TRBV12-3 or TRBV12-4 to TRBJ2-1; a weak D match, TRBD2 (6 bases). The CDR3 runs 13 residues. V was shortened by 3 bases and J by 6 bases, with 9 bases between the two germline ends. The CDR3 loop reads CASSLWGGNEQFF. CDR3 DNA: TGTGCCAGCAGTTTGTGGGGAGGCAATGAGCAGTTCTTC.

The chain joins TRBV7-9 to TRBJ2-1; D ambiguous. The CDR3 length is 15 residues. CDR1 SEHNR and CDR2 FQNEAQ come from the germline V gene (reference sequence). Trimming left V 1 base short and J 0 bases short, with 7 bases between. CDR3 region: CASSLGSSSYNEQFF. In DNA, the CDR3 is TGTGCCAGCAGCTTAGGTAGTAGCTCCTACAATGAGCAGTTCTTC. Supplemented by reference TRBV7-9 and TRBJ2-1, the full variable domain reads DTGVSQNPRHKITKRGQNVTFRCDPISEHNRLYWYRQTLGQGPEFLTYFQNEAQLEKSRLLSDRFSAERPKGSFSTLEIQRTEQGDSAMYLCASSLGSSSYNEQFFGPGTRLTVL.

V usage is TRBV5-1 and J usage is TRBJ2-7; D gene unclear. The CDR3 runs to 14 residues. Trimming shortened V by 4 bases and J by 1 base, and 12 bases separated the two germline ends. Germline lookup yields CDR1 SGHRS and CDR2 YFSETQ. CDR3 in DNA: TGCGCCAGCAGCCCCCAAACCCTATCCTACGAGCAGTACTTC. Translating gives CASSPQTLSYEQYF.

The chain couples TRBV24-1 to TRBJ1-5; 8 nucleotides align to TRBD1. Germline assignment: CDR1 KGHDR and CDR2 SFDVKD. This CDR3 is 15 amino acids long. Trimming removed 5 bases from V and 2 bases from J; junction bases left unmatched: 4. The CDR3 coding sequence is TGTGCCACCAGTGCGACGGGACAGGGCAATCAGCCCCAGCATTTT. This sequence encodes CATSATGQGNQPQHF.

The J gene is TRBJ2-1, the V gene TRBV6-1; a possible D gene is TRBD2 (6 bases). CDR3 length equals 15 residues. The ends were cut back, 7 bases at V and 5 bases at J, with 18 bases in the middle. CDR1 and CDR2 (germline): MNHNS, SASEGT. The CDR3 sequence: CASKRSGSGNNEQFF. The CDR3, as DNA: TGTGCCAGCAAGAGATCCGGGAGTGGGAACAATGAGCAGTTCTTC.

The gene calls are TRBV3-1 (or the pseudogene TRBV3-2) and TRBJ2-1; TRBD2 matches 9 bases. The V gene's germline CDR1 is LGHDT and CDR2 YNNKEL (reference sequence). V shed 11 bases and J 9 bases; nucleotides not matched to a gene: 11. The length of the CDR3 is 13 residues. The DNA of the CDR3 is TGTGCCGCGGGGGCTAGCGGGAAGGGTGAGCAGTTCTTC. Amino acid sequence: CAAGASGKGEQFF.

Here the CDR3 reads CASTYLGGYNEQFF. The CDR3 nucleotides are TGTGCCAGCACCTACTTGGGGGGCTACAATGAGCAGTTCTTC. The chain joins TRBV7-9 to TRBJ2-1; D might be TRBD2 (6 bases). Germline V lookup: CDR1 SEHNR, CDR2 FQNEAQ (reference sequence). The CDR3 spans 14 residues. The germline V and J ends were trimmed by 7 bases and 3 bases, with 13 bases remaining between them.

The rearrangement joins TRBV2 to TRBJ2-3; 14 bases are shared with TRBD2. This CDR3 is built from 17 residues. Germline V gene lookup returns CDR1 SNHLY and CDR2 FYNNEI. The ends lost 5 bases at V and 4 bases at J; junction bases unmatched: 8. The CDR3 sequence: CASSPGTSGRAADTQYF. The CDR3 coding sequence is TGTGCCAGCAGTCCCGGGACTAGCGGGAGAGCAGCAGATACGCAGTATTTT.

The V and J genes are TRBV28 and TRBJ2-2, with 8 bases that match TRBD1. Germline CDR1 and CDR2: MDHEN and SYDVKM. V lost 5 bases, J lost 1 base, and 3 bases stayed unmatched. The CDR3 runs 15 residues. CDR3 protein: CASSVTGGNTGELFF. CDR3 sequence (DNA): TGTGCCAGCAGTGTTACAGGGGGGAACACCGGGGAGCTGTTTTTT.

This chain connects TRBV4-2 to TRBJ2-7; 9 bases are shared with TRBD2. From germline, CDR1 is LGHNA and CDR2 YNFKEQ. V lost 1 base to trimming and J lost 2 bases; unmatched junction nucleotides: 3. The CDR3 totals 15 residues. CDR3 sequence: CASSQGLAGTYEQYF. CDR3 nucleotide sequence: TGTGCCAGCAGCCAAGGTCTAGCGGGAACCTACGAGCAGTACTTC.

This clone has just a few counts. CDR3 sequence reads: CASSLIFEGRLFF. CDR3 in DNA: TGTGCCAGCAGCTTGATATTTGAGGGGAGGCTGTTTTTT. V usage is TRBV5-6 and J usage is TRBJ1-4; D is perhaps TRBD1 (5 bases). With 1 base removed from V and 14 bases from J, the gap between germline ends came to 15 bases. The CDR3 is 13 amino acids. CDR1 and CDR2 (germline): SGHDT, YYEEEE.

The gene calls are TRBV7-2 and TRBJ2-7, with TRBD2 as a possible D gene (5 bases). With 6 bases removed from V and 4 bases from J, the gap between germline ends came to 22 bases. CDR1 is SGHTA and CDR2 is FQGNSA in the germline V gene. CDR3 length: 16 residues. CDR3 bases: TGTGCCAGCAGTTACGACCGGCTCGCCTCGGGATACGAGCAGTACTTC. It encodes CASSYDRLASGYEQYF. The full variable domain, with the rest looked up from reference TRBV7-2 and TRBJ2-7, is GAGVSQSPSNKVTEKGKDVELRCDPISGHTALYWYRQSLGQGLEFLIYFQGNSAPDKSGLPSDRFSAERTGGSVSTLTIQRTQQEDSAVYLCASSYDRLASGYEQYFGPGTRLTVT.

This chain uses TRBV19 with TRBJ2-3, with TRBD2 matching 9 bases. This CDR3 spans 17 amino acids. Per germline, CDR1 LNHDA and CDR2 SQIVND (reference sequence). V dropped 4 bases and J dropped 2; count of bases not matched to a gene: 10. CDR3 nucleotide sequence: TGTGCCAGTAGTAGGTCTAGCGGGATACCGATCACAGATACGCAGTATTTT. Its protein product is CASSRSSGIPITDTQYF. Supplemented by reference TRBV19 and TRBJ2-3, the full variable domain reads DGGITQSPKYLFRKEGQNVTLSCEQNLNHDAMYWYRQDPGQGLRLIYYSQIVNDFQKGDIAEGYSVSREKKESFPLTVTSAQKNPTAFYLCASSRSSGIPITDTQYFGPGTRLTVL.

The chain joins TRBV30 to TRBJ1-6; 7 bases line up with TRBD1. This CDR3 is built from 14 residues. J was trimmed by 6 bases and V by 8 bases; bases with no gene match: 10. Germline lookup yields CDR1 GTSNPN and CDR2 SVGIG (reference sequence). CDR3 DNA: TGTGCCCTGGAGCGGGCAGGGGGTAATTCACCCCTCCACTTT. The encoded protein is CALERAGGNSPLHF.

The chain combines TRBV4-1 with TRBJ2-4; 11 bases are a match to TRBD1. The junction had 5 bases not matched to a gene; V was cut back by 2 bases and J by 5 bases. The CDR3 has 16 residues. From germline, CDR1 is MGHRA and CDR2 YSYEKL. The CDR3, as DNA: TGCGCCAGCAGCCAACCGGGACAGGGGGAGCAAAACATTCAGTACTTC. It is translated as CASSQPGQGEQNIQYF.

The genes are TRBV19 and TRBJ1-2; no clear D. This CDR3 has 13 amino acids. The germline gives CDR1 LNHDA, CDR2 SQIVND (reference sequence). The ends were cut back, 3 bases at V and 2 bases at J, with 7 bases in the middle. In DNA, the CDR3 is TGTGCCAGTAGTATCGGGGAAAACTATGGCTACACCTTC. It encodes CASSIGENYGYTF.